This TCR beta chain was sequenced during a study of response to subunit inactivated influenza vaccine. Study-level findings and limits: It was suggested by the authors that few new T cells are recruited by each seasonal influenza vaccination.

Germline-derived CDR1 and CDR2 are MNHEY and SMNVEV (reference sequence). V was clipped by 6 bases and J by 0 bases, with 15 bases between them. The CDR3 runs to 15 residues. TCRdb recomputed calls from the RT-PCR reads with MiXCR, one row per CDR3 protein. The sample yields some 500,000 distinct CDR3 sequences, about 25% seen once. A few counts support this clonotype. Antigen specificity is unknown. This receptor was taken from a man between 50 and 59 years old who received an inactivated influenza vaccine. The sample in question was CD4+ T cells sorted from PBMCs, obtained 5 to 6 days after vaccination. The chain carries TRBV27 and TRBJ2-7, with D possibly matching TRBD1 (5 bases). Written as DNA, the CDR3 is TGTGCCAGCAGCTCGCGGTACAGGACCTCCTACGAGCAGTACTTC. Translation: CASSSRYRTSYEQYF.